The T cell receptor beta chain under discussion was sequenced for a study of cytomegalovirus exposure and HLA in healthy donors. It was with 60 Vbeta and 13 Jbeta primers that the PCR ran. The protocol was immunoSEQ multiplex PCR, while the TCRdb copy is restricted to in-frame clones and leaves out a portion. Of over 150,000 clones listed, about 83% are singletons. With regard to this clone: What it binds is not known.

The CDR3 extends over 14 amino acids. Trimming removed 1 base from V and 2 bases from J, with 8 bases in between. The germline V gene encodes CDR1 SGHNT and CDR2 YENEEA. The study sampled nominally healthy donors, though unrecorded immune exposures were likely. Findings and limits, study-wide: TCR beta sequences numbering 15,000 to 20,000 were associated with HLA alleles at 0.05 false discovery rate in a later analysis. Later analysis demonstrated an association between a missense DCLRE1C variant and TCR beta V- and J-gene trimming.

The receptor's source is a girl aged 5-17 years in good health and CMV-seropositive. The chain employs TRBV11-3 and TRBJ1-1; D is unclear. Sequencing was done on a sample of PBMCs. The CDR3 reads CASSLGPVNTEAFF. CDR3 sequence (DNA): TGTGCCAGCAGCTTAGGTCCGGTTAACACTGAAGCTTTCTTT.